A selection of T cell receptor beta chains follows, all from one sample in a study of long-term antiretroviral therapy in people with HIV. The assay was immunoSEQ multiplex PCR, and TCRdb's table has in-frame clones only and misses some. This table has 22,000 or so clones, approximately 80% appearing once. Sequencing was performed on unsorted PBMCs, taken 0.5 years before starting antiretroviral therapy. These receptors came from a man between 35 and 55 years old with HIV. CDR3s include the opening cysteine and the closing phenylalanine or tryptophan. D genes are given only for firm matches. Expanded clones are given a class, and other clones once, few, many or no size at all.

.,TRBJ1-1,TRBV29-1,.,CSVDPTNLNTEAFF,TGCAGCGTTGACCCCACCAACTTGAACACTGAAGCTTTCTTT
.,TRBJ2-5,TRBV27,TRBD1,CASSSLAGQGARRETQYF,TGTGCCAGCAGTTCCCTGGCGGGACAGGGGGCGCGACGAGAGACCCAGTACTTC
once,TRBJ2-2,TRBV13,TRBD1,CASSPGPGGTGELFF,TGTGCCAGCAGCCCCGGACCAGGGGGCACCGGGGAGCTGTTTTTT
.,TRBJ2-1,TRBV28,.,CASSLIVRNEQFF,TGTGCCAGCAGTTTGATCGTCCGGAATGAGCAGTTCTTC
few,TRBJ1-6,TRBV7-8,.,CASSPRGQGYSPLHF,TGTGCCAGCAGCCCCCGGGGCCAGGGTTATTCACCCCTCCACTTT
.,TRBJ1-2,TRBV5-6,.,CASSPPGGDGYTF,TGTGCCAGCAGCCCTCCGGGAGGTGATGGCTACACCTTC
.,TRBJ2-2,TRBV7-9,.,CASSPQGLAGELFF,TGTGCCAGCAGTCCACAGGGTTTGGCCGGGGAGCTGTTTTTT
.,TRBJ1-1,TRBV5-1,.,CASSLEVGGNTEAFF,TGCGCCAGCAGCTTGGAAGTGGGGGGGAACACTGAAGCTTTCTTT
once,TRBJ2-1,TRBV28,.,CASSYLTGATYNEQFF,TGTGCCAGCAGTTACTTAACAGGAGCCACCTACAATGAGCAGTTCTTC
few,TRBJ1-2,TRBV7-2,TRBD1,CASSPGQGRRYGYTF,TGTGCCAGCAGCCCTGGACAGGGTAGGAGGTATGGCTACACCTTC
.,TRBJ2-2,TRBV9,.,CASSVLWGTDTGELFF,TGTGCCAGCAGCGTACTTTGGGGAACGGACACCGGGGAGCTGTTTTTT
.,TRBJ2-3,TRBV28,.,CASSSIARGRTDTQYF,TGTGCCAGCAGTTCCATCGCTAGAGGTCGCACAGATACGCAGTATTTT
.,TRBJ1-6,TRBV11-1,.,CASSLGSSYNSPLHF,TGTGCCAGCAGCTTGGGGAGCTCCTATAATTCACCCCTCCACTTT
.,TRBJ1-1,TRBV19,.,CASSIAERAEAFF,TGTGCCAGTAGTATAGCCGAGAGGGCTGAAGCTTTCTTT
.,TRBJ2-7,TRBV29-1,.,CSARGGDSYEQYF,TGCAGCGCCAGGGGAGGGGACTCCTACGAGCAGTACTTC
.,TRBJ2-7,TRBV5-8,TRBD1,CASSTGTGTYEQYF,TGTGCCAGCAGCACCGGGACAGGGACCTACGAGCAGTACTTC
.,TRBJ1-1,TRBV19,.,CASSTRRMNTEAFF,TGTGCCAGTAGCACCCGACGGATGAACACTGAAGCTTTCTTT
.,TRBJ1-3,TRBV9,TRBD1,CASSPTGVISGNTIYF,TGTGCCAGCAGCCCCACAGGGGTCATCTCTGGAAACACCATATATTTT
.,TRBJ1-2,TRBV12-5,.,CASGPRGILTTF,TGTGCTAGTGGGCCGAGGGGGATTTTGACGACCTTC